This TCR beta chain was captured by sequencing in a study of blood T cells in healthy people across ages. PBMCs, at least 6.5 million per sample, were isolated. The CDR3 consists of 12 residues. CDR1 DFQATT and CDR2 SNEGSKA come from the germline V gene (reference sequence). V shed 2 bases and J shed 5 bases, with 9 bases lying between them. Using a J-beta primer mix together with a sample-barcoded 5' primer, a second PCR was run for 7 to 11 cycles. Each cDNA was tagged by a template-switch adaptor containing 12 random nucleotides. TCRdb used MiXCR to reprocess the 5' RACE reads, holding one entry per CDR3 protein. The sample has 600,000 or so distinct CDR3 sequences; approximately 30% are singletons.

The receptor was derived from a woman at least 80 years old in good health. Sequenced: blood. The V and J genes are TRBV20-1 and TRBJ2-5; maybe TRBD2 (6 bases). The CDR3 loop reads CSARSGGETQYF. The CDR3 DNA sequence: TGCAGTGCTAGAAGTGGGGGGGAGACCCAGTACTTC.